These 32 T cell receptor beta chains were sequenced from one sample in a study of T-cell reconstitution after alpha-beta-depleted transplantation in children. Unique molecular identifiers were built into the TCRbeta library. One entry per CDR3 protein results from TCRdb running MiXCR on the PCR reads. This sample has 350,000 to 500,000 distinct CDR3 sequences; roughly two fifths occur once, and the top ten carry approximately 25%. The source material was PBMCs, sampled before TCRalphabeta/CD19-depleted stem cell transplant. The origin of the receptors is a girl aged 2 to 10 with aplastic anemia, due to receive a stem cell transplant.

The chain links TRBV20-1 to TRBJ2-1; no firm D call. Between the trimmed V and J ends, which lost 5 bases and 5 bases, there was a span of 10 bases. Germline V lookup: CDR1 DFQATT, CDR2 SNEGSKA (reference sequence). The CDR3 runs 12 residues. For the CDR3, the DNA is TGCAGTGCTGTGATCTATAACAATGAGCAGTTCTTC. This codes for CSAVIYNNEQFF.

The chain combines TRBV20-1 with TRBJ2-2; D is possibly TRBD1 or TRBD2 (5 bases each). This CDR3 is 14 amino acids long. Trimming took off 5 bases at V and 4 bases at J, with 14 bases between the two ends. Germline CDR1 is DFQATT and CDR2 is SNEGSKA (reference sequence). The CDR3 nucleotides read TGCAGTGCTCCAAAAGCAGGGAGCACCGGGGAGCTGTTTTTT. Translated, it gives CSAPKAGSTGELFF.

The sample holds many counts of this clonotype. The chain employs TRBV5-6 and TRBJ2-1; 11 bases agree with TRBD2. The trim removed 3 bases at V and 8 bases at J, leaving 10 bases unmatched. This CDR3 comprises 16 residues. Looked up from germline, CDR1 is SGHDT and CDR2 is YYEEEE. In nucleotides, the CDR3 is TGTGCCAGCAGCTCGGGTACCGGGACTAGCGGCGATGAGCAGTTCTTC. It translates to CASSSGTGTSGDEQFF.

This chain joins TRBV29-1 and TRBJ2-3; D is possibly TRBD2 (6 bases). Between the trimmed V and J ends, which lost 7 bases and 14 bases, there was a span of 31 bases. This CDR3 is 15 amino acids long. Per germline, CDR1 SQVTM and CDR2 ANQGSEA. The CDR3 is CSAPTLNETGTPPYF. The CDR3 DNA is TGCAGCGCACCAACTCTTAATGAAACCGGGACTCCGCCGTATTTT.

The rearrangement uses TRBV3-1 and TRBJ1-2; tentative D call: TRBD1 (6 bases). The CDR3 consists of 19 residues. CDR1 is LGHDT, CDR2 YNNKEL, per germline (reference sequence). Trimming left V 1 base short and J 2 bases short, with 23 bases between. The CDR3 region has the DNA TGTGCCAGCAGCCAAGGAGGAATGGGGGCGTGGATCCAGAACTATGGCTACACCTTC. Protein sequence: CASSQGGMGAWIQNYGYTF.

V usage is TRBV5-4 and J usage is TRBJ2-1; 10 nucleotides align to TRBD2. With 0 bases clipped from V and 8 bases from J, the junction kept 8 bases outside the gene matches. The CDR3 has 16 amino acids. The germline V gene encodes CDR1 SGHNT and CDR2 YYREEE (reference sequence). CDR3 loop: CASSLGGASGSYEQFF. CDR3 in DNA: TGTGCCAGCAGCTTGGGAGGGGCTAGCGGGAGCTATGAGCAGTTCTTC.

The gene calls are TRBV6-8 and TRBJ2-3, with D maybe TRBD2 (5 bases). The CDR3 runs to 16 residues. Deletions cut 4 bases from V and 4 bases from J, with 18 bases between. Per germline, CDR1 MNHGY and CDR2 SAAAGT. CDR3 loop: CASSSPVSSDPDTQYF. In DNA, the CDR3 is TGTGCCAGCAGTTCCCCTGTGAGTAGCGACCCAGATACGCAGTATTTT.

This clonotype appeared a single time. The V call is TRBV12-3 or TRBV12-4, the J call TRBJ1-5, with a tentative D call TRBD1 (5 bases). The CDR3 is 15 residues long. V lost 6 bases and J 0 bases, leaving 12 bases between the germline ends. DNA of the CDR3: TGTGCCAGCAGCTCTAGCCAGGGTAGCAATCAGCCCCAGCATTTT. Translating it yields CASSSSQGSNQPQHF.

At least ten counts were recorded for this clonotype. Sequence at one end of the junction differs from germline and may be a read error. The chain employs TRBV7-7 and TRBJ2-2, with D perhaps TRBD1 (5 bases). Germline V CDR1 and CDR2: SSHAT, FNYEAQ (reference sequence). The CDR3 spans 11 residues. CDR3 in DNA: TGTGCTAGCAGTCAGGGCGGGGAGCTGTTTTTT. It specifies CASSQGGELFF.

Concerning this clonotype itself: At one boundary the junction diverges from the germline segment, which might be a read error. The chain couples TRBV20-1 to TRBJ2-4, with TRBD2 matching over 8 bases. There are 16 residues in the CDR3. Germline V gene lookup returns CDR1 DFQATT and CDR2 SNEGSKA (reference sequence). The CDR3 DNA sequence: TGCAGTGCTAGAGTACTAGCGGACAAAGCCAAAAACAGTCAGTACTTC. Protein product: CSARVLADKAKNSQYF.

This rearrangement joins TRBV2 to TRBJ2-1, with 14 bases matching TRBD2. Trimming at V came to 2 bases and at J to 5 bases, leaving 8 bases not matched to a gene. The CDR3 spans 18 residues. CDR1 is SNHLY, CDR2 FYNNEI, per germline. The CDR3 reads CASSETLPGLAGDNEQFF. The CDR3 coding sequence is TGTGCCAGCAGTGAAACCCTACCGGGACTAGCGGGGGACAATGAGCAGTTCTTC.

This clonotype appeared a few times. V and J are TRBV5-1 and TRBJ1-1; 7 nucleotides agree with TRBD1. The CDR3 spans 13 residues. The ends lost 4 bases at V and 6 bases at J; junction bases unmatched: 6. Germline lookup yields CDR1 SGHRS and CDR2 YFSETQ. The DNA for the CDR3 is TGCGCCAGCAGCCCGGGCCAGGGGGCTGAAGCTTTCTTT. Amino acids: CASSPGQGAEAFF.

The chain carries TRBV12-3 or TRBV12-4 and TRBJ2-5, with a weak D call TRBD2 (6 bases). The length of the CDR3 is 15 residues. With 5 bases removed from V and 6 bases from J, the gap between germline ends came to 19 bases. The CDR3 DNA sequence: TGTGCCAGCAGTCCCCTGGGACTGGGGGTAAAGACCCAGTACTTC. This codes for CASSPLGLGVKTQYF.

The J gene is TRBJ2-1, the V gene TRBV18; 10 bases fit TRBD2. Germline assignment: CDR1 KGHSH and CDR2 LQKENI. CDR3 size: 16 residues. J gave up 0 bases and V 6 bases, and 5 bases lay outside the gene matches. The CDR3, as DNA: TGTGCCAGCTCGGATTCTAGCGGGAGCTCCTACAATGAGCAGTTCTTC. Amino acids: CASSDSSGSSYNEQFF. Full variable domain (remainder filled in from reference TRBV18 and TRBJ2-1): NAGVMQNPRHLVRRRGQEARLRCSPMKGHSHVYWYRQLPEEGLKFMVYLQKENIIDESGMPKERFSAEFPKEGPSILRIQQVVRGDSAAYFCASSDSSGSSYNEQFFGPGTRLTVL.

In this sample, this clonotype turned up once. The chain uses TRBV7-2 and TRBJ1-1; 9 bases are a match to TRBD1. Looked up from germline, CDR1 is SGHTA and CDR2 is FQGNSA. Trimming at V came to 5 bases and at J to 5 bases, leaving 12 bases not matched to a gene. This CDR3 has 16 residues. CDR3 loop: CASSEQQGAGRTEAFF. The DNA of the CDR3 is TGTGCCAGCAGCGAACAACAGGGGGCCGGTCGTACTGAAGCTTTCTTT.

The chain links TRBV14 to TRBJ1-1; D possibly corresponds to TRBD1 (6 bases). The germline V and J ends were trimmed by 3 bases and 4 bases, with 15 bases remaining between them. CDR1 and CDR2 (germline): SGHDN, FVKESK. The CDR3 is made up of 15 amino acids. The CDR3 reads CASSQAGALGTEAFF. The CDR3 bases are TGTGCCAGCAGCCAGGCGGGGGCTTTGGGCACTGAAGCTTTCTTT.

There are a few counts of this clonotype. J is TRBJ2-5 and V is TRBV20-1, with 7 bases matching TRBD2. Germline lookup yields CDR1 DFQATT and CDR2 SNEGSKA (reference sequence). This CDR3 has 12 amino acids. V lost 5 bases and J lost 4; bases outside the gene matches: 4. This CDR3 is CSASGGLETQYF. The CDR3 DNA reads as TGCAGTGCTTCGGGGGGATTAGAGACCCAGTACTTC.

The chain has TRBV9 and TRBJ1-1; TRBD1 might be the D (5 bases). Germline lookup yields CDR1 SGDLS and CDR2 YYNGEE. V dropped 0 bases and J dropped 1 base, with 10 bases sitting between them. This CDR3 has 15 residues. The CDR3 DNA is TGTGCCAGCAGCGTAGATCCGGGACCGAACACTGAAGCTTTCTTT. It codes for CASSVDPGPNTEAFF.

This clonotype was seen a few times. The V call is TRBV9, the J call TRBJ2-7; either TRBD1 or TRBD2 may fit D (5 bases each). Germline CDR1 and CDR2: SGDLS and YYNGEE. The CDR3 is made up of 15 amino acids. V gave up 0 bases and J gave up 3 bases, with 13 bases separating them. The CDR3: CASSVAPGTRYEQYF. CDR3 in DNA: TGTGCCAGCAGCGTAGCTCCCGGGACGCGCTACGAGCAGTACTTC.

This clonotype appeared many times. V gene TRBV20-1 combines with J gene TRBJ2-7; tentative D call: TRBD1 (7 bases). Germline V CDR1 and CDR2: DFQATT, SNEGSKA (reference sequence). This CDR3 comprises 14 residues. The V end was cut by 6 bases, the J end by 5 bases, with 20 bases between. CDR3 residues: CSAIGLRRGDEQYF. CDR3 sequence (DNA): TGCAGTGCCATTGGACTTCGCAGGGGGGACGAGCAGTACTTC.

This clonotype has ten or more counts. This chain uses TRBV5-1 with TRBJ1-1; D is perhaps TRBD1 (6 bases). Looked up from germline, CDR1 is SGHRS and CDR2 is YFSETQ. The CDR3 is 14 amino acids. Between the trimmed V and J ends, which lost 4 bases and 1 base, there was a span of 11 bases. CDR3 in amino acids: CASSPGHGNTEAFF. The CDR3 region has the DNA TGCGCCAGCAGCCCGGGACACGGGAACACTGAAGCTTTCTTT.

The rearrangement joins TRBV25-1 to TRBJ2-5; TRBD2 is a possible D gene (6 bases). Germline V gene sequence: CDR1 MGHDK, CDR2 SYGVNS. V lost 5 bases to trimming and J lost 4 bases, with 17 bases between them. The CDR3 has 15 residues. The CDR3 region is CASSPSAGLRETQYF. As DNA, the CDR3 is TGTGCCAGCAGTCCATCGGCGGGGCTTCGAGAGACCCAGTACTTC.

The J gene is TRBJ2-7, the V gene TRBV5-6, with D tentatively TRBD1 (6 bases). V lost 1 base, J lost 6 bases, and 17 bases lay in between. The length of the CDR3 is 15 residues. In germline, CDR1 is SGHDT, CDR2 YYEEEE. The CDR3 region has the DNA TGTGCCAGCAGCTTGTGGGGGACAACCCCCTCCGAGCAGTACTTC. Residues: CASSLWGTTPSEQYF. Full variable domain (outside the CDR3, taken from reference TRBV5-6 and TRBJ2-7): DAGVTQSPTHLIKTRGQQVTLRCSPKSGHDTVSWYQQALGQGPQFIFQYYEEEERQRGNFPDRFSGHQFPNYSSELNVNALLLGDSALYLCASSLWGTTPSEQYFGPGTRLTVT.

The chain uses TRBV12-3 or TRBV12-4 and TRBJ1-1, with unresolved D. The CDR3 length is 13 residues. The ends were cut back, 2 bases at V and 7 bases at J, with 11 bases in the middle. The CDR3 DNA reads as TGTGCCAGCAGTTTAACTCCCGGAGGTGAAGCTTTCTTT. Translation: CASSLTPGGEAFF.

The V and J genes are TRBV4-2 and TRBJ2-7, with D perhaps given as TRBD1 or TRBD2 (5 bases each). Between the trimmed V and J ends, which lost 1 base and 3 bases, there was a span of 10 bases. Germline V gene sequence: CDR1 LGHNA, CDR2 YNFKEQ. The CDR3 is 14 residues long. CDR3 residues: CASSQVAGSYEQYF. CDR3 coding DNA: TGTGCCAGCAGCCAAGTGGCAGGGAGCTACGAGCAGTACTTC.

V and J are TRBV6-4 and TRBJ2-1; 7 bases match TRBD2. J gave up 10 bases and V 3 bases, and 9 bases lay outside the gene matches. The CDR3 is made up of 14 amino acids. Per the germline V gene, CDR1 is MRHNA and CDR2 is SNTAGT. The CDR3 is CASSEAPTAGEQFF. The CDR3 DNA follows: TGTGCCAGCAGTGAAGCTCCCACAGCGGGAGAGCAGTTCTTC.

The table lists this clonotype with many counts. The rearrangement links TRBV5-6 to TRBJ1-2; D is unresolved. V lost 3 bases to trimming and J lost 4 bases, with 7 bases between them. The CDR3 sequence is 12 residues long. From germline, CDR1 is SGHDT and CDR2 YYEEEE. CDR3 amino acids: CASSSDLYGYTF. CDR3 nucleotides: TGTGCCAGCAGCTCGGACCTCTATGGCTACACCTTC.

This clonotype was picked up a small number of times. The gene calls are TRBV15 and TRBJ2-1; D tentatively fits TRBD1 or TRBD2 (5 bases each). The CDR3 contains 15 residues. Germline CDR1 and CDR2: LNHNV and YYDKDF (reference sequence). Trimming removed 0 bases at V and 2 bases at J, with 8 bases between. DNA for the CDR3: TGTGCCACCAGCAGAGATGGGGGTACCTACAATGAGCAGTTCTTC. This gives the protein CATSRDGGTYNEQFF. The full variable domain, completed using reference TRBV15 and TRBJ2-1, is DAMVIQNPRYQVTQFGKPVTLSCSQTLNHNVMYWYQQKSSQAPKLLFHYYDKDFNNEADTPDNFQSRRPNTSFCFLDIRSPGLGDTAMYLCATSRDGGTYNEQFFGPGTRLTVL.

This chain joins TRBV20-1 and TRBJ2-5; D is ambiguous. Germline V gene sequence: CDR1 DFQATT, CDR2 SNEGSKA (reference sequence). The CDR3 runs 13 residues. V lost 8 bases, J lost 1 base, and 14 bases lay in between. The CDR3 DNA reads TGCAGTTTCGTCTCGGCAATCCAAGAGACCCAGTACTTC. This encodes CSFVSAIQETQYF.

This clonotype has ten or more counts. This sequence joins TRBV20-1 and TRBJ2-1, with 9 bases that match TRBD2. The CDR3 has 16 residues. With V trimmed by 3 bases and J by 9 bases, 15 bases remained unmatched. CDR1 is DFQATT and CDR2 is SNEGSKA in the germline V gene (reference sequence). CDR3 sequence: CSARGRTSVKIGEQFF. The DNA for the CDR3 is TGCAGTGCTAGGGGTAGGACTAGCGTGAAGATAGGTGAGCAGTTCTTC.

This clonotype showed up just a few times. This chain uses TRBV30 with TRBJ2-3; 10 bases are a match to TRBD2. Germline values: CDR1 GTSNPN, CDR2 SVGIG (reference sequence). The CDR3 is 14 residues long. With V trimmed by 8 bases and J by 3 bases, 8 bases remained unmatched. CDR3 sequence reads: CAGSAGGRTDTQYF. The DNA for the CDR3 is TGTGCCGGCTCAGCGGGGGGGCGAACAGATACGCAGTATTTT.

This clonotype was detected only once. V is TRBV29-1 and J is TRBJ2-5; possibly TRBD1 for D (5 bases). The V end was cut by 0 bases, the J end by 5 bases, with 10 bases between. Germline-derived CDR1 and CDR2 are SQVTM and ANQGSEA. The CDR3 covers 13 residues. The CDR3, as DNA: TGCAGCGTTGAAGATACCCCAGGGGAGACCCAGTACTTC. It translates to CSVEDTPGETQYF. Complete variable domain (other parts from reference TRBV29-1 and TRBJ2-5): SAVISQKPSRDICQRGTSLTIQCQVDSQVTMMFWYRQQPGQSLTLIATANQGSEATYESGFVIDKFPISRPNLTFSTLTVSNMSPEDSSIYLCSVEDTPGETQYFGPGTRLLVL.